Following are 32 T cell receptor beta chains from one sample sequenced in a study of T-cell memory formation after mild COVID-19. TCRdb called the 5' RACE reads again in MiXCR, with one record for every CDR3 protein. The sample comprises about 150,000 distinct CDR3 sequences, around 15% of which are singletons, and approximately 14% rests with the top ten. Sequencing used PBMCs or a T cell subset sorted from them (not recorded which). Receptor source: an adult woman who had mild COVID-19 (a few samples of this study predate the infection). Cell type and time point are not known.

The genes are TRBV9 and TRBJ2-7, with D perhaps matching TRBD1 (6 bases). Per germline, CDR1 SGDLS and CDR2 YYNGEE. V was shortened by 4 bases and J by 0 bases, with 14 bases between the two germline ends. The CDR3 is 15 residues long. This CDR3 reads CASSPRTESSYEQYF. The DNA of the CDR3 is TGTGCCAGCAGCCCCCGGACAGAGAGCTCCTACGAGCAGTACTTC.

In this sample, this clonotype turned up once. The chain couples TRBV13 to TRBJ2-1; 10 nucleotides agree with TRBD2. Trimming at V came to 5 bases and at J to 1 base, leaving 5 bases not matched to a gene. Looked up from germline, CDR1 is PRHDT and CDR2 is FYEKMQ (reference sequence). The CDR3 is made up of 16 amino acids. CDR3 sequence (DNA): TGTGCCAGCAGCCCCCGGACTAGCGGTTCCTACAATGAGCAGTTCTTC. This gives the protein CASSPRTSGSYNEQFF.

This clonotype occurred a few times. The CDR3 sequence: CASSLDPSGTGINTEAFF. The CDR3, as DNA: TGCGCCAGCAGCCTCGATCCTTCTGGGACAGGGATAAACACTGAAGCTTTCTTT. The V call is TRBV4-3, the J call TRBJ1-1; the match to TRBD1 covers 9 bases. Germline V gene lookup returns CDR1 LGHNA and CDR2 YSLEER. This CDR3 is 18 amino acids long. The J segment lost 2 bases and the V segment lost 4 bases, leaving 14 bases of the junction unmatched.

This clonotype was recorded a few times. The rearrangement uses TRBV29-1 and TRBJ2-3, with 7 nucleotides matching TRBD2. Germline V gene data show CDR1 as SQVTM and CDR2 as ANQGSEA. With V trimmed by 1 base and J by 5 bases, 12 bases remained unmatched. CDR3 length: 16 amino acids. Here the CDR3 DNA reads TGCAGCGTTGAAGGTGGTCGGGAGGAGCGGATAGATACGCAGTATTTT. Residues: CSVEGGREERIDTQYF.

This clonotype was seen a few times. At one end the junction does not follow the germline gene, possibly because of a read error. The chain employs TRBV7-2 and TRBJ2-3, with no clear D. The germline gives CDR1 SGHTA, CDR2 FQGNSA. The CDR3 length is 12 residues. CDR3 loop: CASSYDTATQYF. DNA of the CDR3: TGTGCCAGCAGTTACGATACAGCTACGCAGTATTTT.

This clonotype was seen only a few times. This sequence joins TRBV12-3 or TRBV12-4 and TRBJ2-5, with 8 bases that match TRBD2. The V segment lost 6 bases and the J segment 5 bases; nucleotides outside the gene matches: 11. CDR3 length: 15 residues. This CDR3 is CASSYPPGGGETQYF. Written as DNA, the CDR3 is TGTGCCAGCAGCTATCCCCCGGGGGGGGGGGAGACCCAGTACTTC.

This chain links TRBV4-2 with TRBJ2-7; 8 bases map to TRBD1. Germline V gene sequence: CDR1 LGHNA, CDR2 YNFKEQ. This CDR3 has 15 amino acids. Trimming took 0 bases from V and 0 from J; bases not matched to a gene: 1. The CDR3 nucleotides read TGTGCCAGCAGCCAAGATCAGGGGGCCTCCTACGAGCAGTACTTC. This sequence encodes CASSQDQGASYEQYF.

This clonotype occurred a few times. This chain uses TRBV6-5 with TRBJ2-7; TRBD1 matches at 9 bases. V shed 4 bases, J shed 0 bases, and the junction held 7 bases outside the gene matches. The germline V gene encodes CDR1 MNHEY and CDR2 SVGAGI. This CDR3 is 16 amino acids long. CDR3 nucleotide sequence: TGTGCCAGCAGTTTCGACCGGGACAGGGCCTCCTACGAGCAGTACTTC. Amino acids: CASSFDRDRASYEQYF.

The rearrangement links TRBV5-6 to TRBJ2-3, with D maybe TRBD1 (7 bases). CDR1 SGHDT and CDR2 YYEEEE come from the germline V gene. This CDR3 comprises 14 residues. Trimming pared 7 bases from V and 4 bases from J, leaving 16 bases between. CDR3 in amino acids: CASHRGGGADTQYF. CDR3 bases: TGTGCCAGCCACAGGGGCGGCGGGGCAGATACGCAGTATTTT.

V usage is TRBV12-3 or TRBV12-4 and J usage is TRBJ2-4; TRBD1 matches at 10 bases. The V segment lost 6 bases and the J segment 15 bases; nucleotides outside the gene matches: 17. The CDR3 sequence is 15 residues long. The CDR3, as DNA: TGTGCCAGCAGGGGGGCCGGGACAGGGGATTTAGAGCCGTACTTC. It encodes CASRGAGTGDLEPYF.

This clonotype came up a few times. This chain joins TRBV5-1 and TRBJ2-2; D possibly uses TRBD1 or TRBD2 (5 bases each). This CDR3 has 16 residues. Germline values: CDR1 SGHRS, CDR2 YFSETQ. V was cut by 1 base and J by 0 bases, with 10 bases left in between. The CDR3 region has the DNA TGCGCCAGCAGCTTGATGGGACCCCCGAACACCGGGGAGCTGTTTTTT. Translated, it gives CASSLMGPPNTGELFF. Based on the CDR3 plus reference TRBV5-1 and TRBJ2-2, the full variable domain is KAGVTQTPRYLIKTRGQQVTLSCSPISGHRSVSWYQQTPGQGLQFLFEYFSETQRNKGNFPGRFSGRQFSNSRSEMNVSTLELGDSALYLCASSLMGPPNTGELFFGEGSRLTVL.

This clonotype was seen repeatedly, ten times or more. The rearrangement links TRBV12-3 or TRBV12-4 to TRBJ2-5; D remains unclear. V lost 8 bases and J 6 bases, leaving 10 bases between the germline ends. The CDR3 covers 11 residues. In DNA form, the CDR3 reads TGTGCCAGCTCAAATGGACAGACCCAGTACTTC. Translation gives CASSNGQTQYF.

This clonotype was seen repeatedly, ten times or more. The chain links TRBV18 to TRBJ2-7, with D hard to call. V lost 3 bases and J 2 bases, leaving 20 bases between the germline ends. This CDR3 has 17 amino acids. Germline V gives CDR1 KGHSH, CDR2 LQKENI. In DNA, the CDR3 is TGTGCCAGCTCACCTTTCGAATATAGGCACCCAACCTACGAGCAGTACTTC. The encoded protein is CASSPFEYRHPTYEQYF.

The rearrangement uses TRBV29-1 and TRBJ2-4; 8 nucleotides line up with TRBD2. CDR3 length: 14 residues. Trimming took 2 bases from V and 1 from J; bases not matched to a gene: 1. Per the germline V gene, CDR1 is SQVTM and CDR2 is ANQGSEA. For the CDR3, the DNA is TGCAGCGTTGAAACGGGAGGGGCCAAAAACATTCAGTACTTC. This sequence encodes CSVETGGAKNIQYF.

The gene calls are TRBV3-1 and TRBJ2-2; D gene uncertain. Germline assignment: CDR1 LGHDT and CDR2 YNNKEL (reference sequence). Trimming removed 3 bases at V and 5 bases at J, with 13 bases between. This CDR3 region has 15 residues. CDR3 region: CASSQMVGSTGELFF. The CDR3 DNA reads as TGTGCCAGCAGCCAGATGGTTGGGTCAACCGGGGAGCTGTTTTTT.

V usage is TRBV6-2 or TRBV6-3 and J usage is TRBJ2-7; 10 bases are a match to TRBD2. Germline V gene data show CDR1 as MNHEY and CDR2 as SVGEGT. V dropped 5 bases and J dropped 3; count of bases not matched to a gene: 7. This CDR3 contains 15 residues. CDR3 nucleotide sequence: TGTGCCAGCAGTCCTAGCGGGAGTGGCCACTACGAGCAGTACTTC. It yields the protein CASSPSGSGHYEQYF.

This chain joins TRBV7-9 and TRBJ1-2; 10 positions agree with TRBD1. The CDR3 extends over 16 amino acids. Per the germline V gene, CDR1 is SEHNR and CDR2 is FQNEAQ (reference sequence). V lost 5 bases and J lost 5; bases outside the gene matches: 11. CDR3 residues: CASSTGTGDLRYGYTF. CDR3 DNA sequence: TGTGCCAGCAGCACCGGGACAGGGGACCTAAGATATGGCTACACCTTC.

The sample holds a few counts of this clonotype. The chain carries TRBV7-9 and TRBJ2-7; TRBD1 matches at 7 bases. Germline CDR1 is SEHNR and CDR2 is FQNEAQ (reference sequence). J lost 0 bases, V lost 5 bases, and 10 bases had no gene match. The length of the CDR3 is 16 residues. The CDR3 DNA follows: TGTGCCAGCAGCCAGTTTGGAGCAGGGGGCTCCTACGAGCAGTACTTC. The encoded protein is CASSQFGAGGSYEQYF.

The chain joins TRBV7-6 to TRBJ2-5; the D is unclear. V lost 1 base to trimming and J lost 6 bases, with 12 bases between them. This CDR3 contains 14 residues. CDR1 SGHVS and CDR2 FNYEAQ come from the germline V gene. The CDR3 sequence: CASSLDWGVQTQYF. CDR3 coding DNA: TGTGCCAGCAGCTTAGACTGGGGTGTCCAGACCCAGTACTTC.

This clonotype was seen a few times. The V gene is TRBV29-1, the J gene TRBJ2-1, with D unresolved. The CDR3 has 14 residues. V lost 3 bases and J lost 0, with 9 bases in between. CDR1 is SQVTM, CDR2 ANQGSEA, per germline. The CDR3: CSVEVRSSYNEQFF. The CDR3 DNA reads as TGCAGCGTTGAGGTGCGCAGCTCCTACAATGAGCAGTTCTTC.

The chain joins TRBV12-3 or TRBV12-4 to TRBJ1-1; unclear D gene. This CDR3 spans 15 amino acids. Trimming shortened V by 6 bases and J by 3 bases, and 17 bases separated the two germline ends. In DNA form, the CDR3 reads TGTGCCAGCAGCCCGGTTGCGGGTAGGTACACTGAAGCTTTCTTT. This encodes CASSPVAGRYTEAFF.

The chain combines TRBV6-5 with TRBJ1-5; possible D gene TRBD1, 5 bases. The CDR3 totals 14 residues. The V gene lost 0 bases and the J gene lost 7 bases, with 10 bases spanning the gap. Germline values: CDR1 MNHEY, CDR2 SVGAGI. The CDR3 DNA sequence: TGTGCCAGCAGTTACTCATTCAGGGTGCAGCCCCAGCATTTT. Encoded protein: CASSYSFRVQPQHF.

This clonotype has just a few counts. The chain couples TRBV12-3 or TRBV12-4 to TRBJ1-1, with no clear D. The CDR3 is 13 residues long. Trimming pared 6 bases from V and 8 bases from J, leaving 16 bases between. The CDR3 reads CASSPFPDGEAFF. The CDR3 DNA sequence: TGTGCCAGCAGCCCTTTTCCCGACGGAGAAGCTTTCTTT.

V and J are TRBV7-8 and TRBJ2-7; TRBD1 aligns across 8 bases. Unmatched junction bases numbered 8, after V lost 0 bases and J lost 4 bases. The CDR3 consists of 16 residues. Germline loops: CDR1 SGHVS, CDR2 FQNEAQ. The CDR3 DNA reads TGTGCCAGCAGCTTAGCGTGGGCAGGGGGCTTTTACGAGCAGTACTTC. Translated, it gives CASSLAWAGGFYEQYF.

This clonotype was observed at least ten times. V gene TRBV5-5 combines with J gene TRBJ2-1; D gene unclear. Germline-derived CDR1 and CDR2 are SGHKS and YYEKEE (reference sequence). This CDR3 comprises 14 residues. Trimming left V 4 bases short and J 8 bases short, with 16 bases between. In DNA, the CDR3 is TGTGCCAGCAGCGAGAAGGGTATCTGGGATGAGCAGTTCTTC. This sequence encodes CASSEKGIWDEQFF.

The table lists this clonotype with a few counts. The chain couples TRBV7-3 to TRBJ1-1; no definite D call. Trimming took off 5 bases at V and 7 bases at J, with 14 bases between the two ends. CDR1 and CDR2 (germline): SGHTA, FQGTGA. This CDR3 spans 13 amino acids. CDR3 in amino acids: CASSAHKTDEAFF. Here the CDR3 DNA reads TGTGCCAGCAGCGCACACAAGACGGATGAAGCTTTCTTT.

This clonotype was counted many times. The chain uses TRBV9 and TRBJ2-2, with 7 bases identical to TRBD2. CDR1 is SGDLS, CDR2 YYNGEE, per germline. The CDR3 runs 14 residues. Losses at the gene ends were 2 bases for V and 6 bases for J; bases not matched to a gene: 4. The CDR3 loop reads CASSVDGGSGELFF. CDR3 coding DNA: TGTGCCAGCAGCGTTGACGGGGGGTCCGGGGAGCTGTTTTTT.

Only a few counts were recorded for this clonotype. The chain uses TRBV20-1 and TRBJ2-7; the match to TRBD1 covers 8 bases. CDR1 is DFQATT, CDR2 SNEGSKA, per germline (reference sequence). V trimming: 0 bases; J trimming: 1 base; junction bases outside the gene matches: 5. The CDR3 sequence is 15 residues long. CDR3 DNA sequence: TGCAGTGCTAGAGATCTTGGACAGGGATCCTACGAGCAGTACTTC. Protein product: CSARDLGQGSYEQYF.

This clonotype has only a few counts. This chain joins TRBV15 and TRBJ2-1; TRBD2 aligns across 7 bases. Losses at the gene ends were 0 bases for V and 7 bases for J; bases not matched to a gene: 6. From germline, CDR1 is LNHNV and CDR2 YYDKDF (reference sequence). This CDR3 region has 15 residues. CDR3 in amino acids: CATSRDRTSINEQFF. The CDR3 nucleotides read TGTGCCACCAGCAGAGACAGGACTAGTATAAATGAGCAGTTCTTC. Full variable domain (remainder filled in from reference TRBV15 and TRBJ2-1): DAMVIQNPRYQVTQFGKPVTLSCSQTLNHNVMYWYQQKSSQAPKLLFHYYDKDFNNEADTPDNFQSRRPNTSFCFLDIRSPGLGDTAMYLCATSRDRTSINEQFFGPGTRLTVL.

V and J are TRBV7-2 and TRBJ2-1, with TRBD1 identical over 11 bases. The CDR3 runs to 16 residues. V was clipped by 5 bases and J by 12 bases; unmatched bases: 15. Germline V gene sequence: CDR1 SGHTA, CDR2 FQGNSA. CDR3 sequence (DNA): TGTGCCAGCAGCCCAAAACTGGGTGGACAGGGGGCAATGCAGTTCTTC. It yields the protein CASSPKLGGQGAMQFF.

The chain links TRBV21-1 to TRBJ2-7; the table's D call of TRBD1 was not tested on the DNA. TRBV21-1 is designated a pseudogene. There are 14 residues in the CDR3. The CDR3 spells CASSMAPIGHEQYF. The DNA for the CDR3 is TGTGCCAGCTCAATGGCCCCAATCGGCCACGAGCAGTACTTC.

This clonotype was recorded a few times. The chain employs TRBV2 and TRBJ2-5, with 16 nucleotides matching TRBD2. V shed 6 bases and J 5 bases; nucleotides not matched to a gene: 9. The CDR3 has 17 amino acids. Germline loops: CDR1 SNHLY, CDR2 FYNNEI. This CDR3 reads CASSSGTSGGAKETQYF. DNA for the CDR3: TGTGCCAGCAGCTCCGGGACTAGCGGGGGGGCAAAGGAGACCCAGTACTTC.